These 29 T cell receptor beta chains came from one sample sequenced in a study of cytomegalovirus exposure and HLA in healthy donors. The study ran its PCR with 60 Vbeta and 13 Jbeta primers. Generated by immunoSEQ multiplex PCR, the TCRdb table keeps only in-frame clones and is missing some. The sample contains about 120,000 clones, roughly three fifths of which appear only once. What was sequenced was PBMCs. The receptors were sampled from a man aged 18 to 35 in good health and CMV-seronegative.

The CDR3 bases are TGTGCCAGCACCCAAAGCGGGGGGTGGGGCTATGGCTACACCTTC. Translation gives CASTQSGGWGYGYTF. V is TRBV6-1 and J is TRBJ1-2; the D gene is possibly TRBD1 (5 bases). Germline V CDR1 and CDR2: MNHNS, SASEGT. This CDR3 is built from 15 residues. Trimming pared 7 bases from V and 4 bases from J, leaving 19 bases between.

This clone appeared once. The chain employs TRBV15 and TRBJ1-5; 11 bases fit TRBD1. The germline CDR1 and CDR2 sequences are LNHNV and YYDKDF (reference sequence). CDR3 length: 14 residues. The V segment lost 5 bases and the J segment 7 bases; nucleotides outside the gene matches: 4. In DNA form, the CDR3 reads TGTGCCACCAGCGGACAGGGGGCTCGGCAGCCCCAGCATTTT. It translates to CATSGQGARQPQHF.

The V and J genes are TRBV27 and TRBJ2-7; the D is unclear. Germline loops: CDR1 MNHEY, CDR2 SMNVEV (reference sequence). The CDR3 is made up of 15 amino acids. V lost 6 bases and J lost 0, with 15 bases in between. CDR3 region: CASSPRVSSSYEQYF. CDR3 coding DNA: TGTGCCAGCAGCCCTCGGGTCTCAAGCTCCTACGAGCAGTACTTC.

V gene TRBV10-1 combines with J gene TRBJ1-2; TRBD1 might be the D (5 bases). The CDR3 is 14 amino acids. Germline V gene lookup returns CDR1 WNHNN and CDR2 SYGVQD (reference sequence). Deletions cut 2 bases from V and 8 bases from J, with 15 bases between. CDR3 DNA: TGCGCCAGCAGTGAGAAACGCGGGGGAGGAGGCTACACCTTC. It is translated as CASSEKRGGGGYTF.

The gene calls are TRBV10-2 and TRBJ2-7; 15 bases align to TRBD2. This CDR3 comprises 15 residues. Germline CDR1 and CDR2: WSHSY and SAAADI. After removal of 7 bases from V and 4 bases from J, the junction contained 5 bases not matched to a gene. As DNA, the CDR3 is TGCGCCAGCACCCGGACTAGCGGGGGGGTTTACGAGCAGTACTTC. Amino acid sequence: CASTRTSGGVYEQYF.

This clone was detected a few times. The V and J genes are TRBV5-1 and TRBJ2-7; tentatively, D is TRBD2 (6 bases). V lost 0 bases to trimming and J lost 3 bases, with 10 bases between them. CDR1 is SGHRS and CDR2 is YFSETQ in the germline V gene. The CDR3 covers 14 residues. CDR3 DNA: TGCGCCAGCAGCTTGGCCGGGGGTTACTACGAGCAGTACTTC. Protein: CASSLAGGYYEQYF.

The rearrangement uses TRBV30 and TRBJ1-3; D is uncertain. Germline CDR1 GTSNPN, CDR2 SVGIG (reference sequence). The CDR3 consists of 13 residues. Trimming pared 2 bases from V and 2 bases from J, leaving 7 bases between. The CDR3 DNA reads TGTGCCTGGAGTAAGCGGCCTGGAAACACCATATATTTT. This gives the protein CAWSKRPGNTIYF.

This clone has a handful of counts. V and J are TRBV28 and TRBJ1-6, with D possibly matching TRBD1 (6 bases). The CDR3 has 14 amino acids. Germline V gene sequence: CDR1 MDHEN, CDR2 SYDVKM. V lost 3 bases and J lost 7, with 10 bases in between. The CDR3 loop is CASSFRTENSPLHF. CDR3 sequence (DNA): TGTGCCAGCAGTTTCCGGACAGAAAATTCACCCCTCCACTTT.

The rearrangement joins TRBV6-5 to TRBJ2-5; D may be TRBD1 (5 bases). Germline CDR1 reads MNHEY; CDR2 reads SVGAGI. The CDR3 length is 15 residues. The germline V and J ends were trimmed by 2 bases and 1 base, with 11 bases remaining between them. This CDR3 is CASSYIGALQETQYF. The CDR3 DNA is TGTGCCAGCAGTTACATAGGGGCCCTCCAAGAGACCCAGTACTTC.

This clone showed up just once. V is TRBV28 and J is TRBJ2-7; weak D call: TRBD2 (6 bases). This CDR3 has 12 amino acids. Germline lookup yields CDR1 MDHEN and CDR2 SYDVKM. V lost 7 bases, J lost 5 bases, and 12 bases lay in between. In DNA form, the CDR3 reads TGTGCCAGCATTGGGGGGTTCAACGAGCAGTACTTC. Its protein product is CASIGGFNEQYF.

This clone was seen once. The V and J genes are TRBV7-9 and TRBJ2-2; 9 bases agree with TRBD2. Germline CDR1 is SEHNR and CDR2 is FQNEAQ (reference sequence). V was pared by 0 bases and J by 0 bases, with 5 bases of the junction left unmatched. This CDR3 spans 18 amino acids. For the CDR3, the DNA is TGTGCCAGCAGCTTAGCCCCTAGCGGGGTCTCGAACACCGGGGAGCTGTTTTTT. Translation: CASSLAPSGVSNTGELFF.

The V and J genes are TRBV29-1 and TRBJ2-5; possibly TRBD2 for D (5 bases). Per germline, CDR1 SQVTM and CDR2 ANQGSEA. V was shortened by 4 bases and J by 1 base, with 10 bases between the two germline ends. The CDR3 spans 13 residues. The CDR3 DNA sequence: TGCAGCGTTGCCACTAGGTTCCAAGAGACCCAGTACTTC. Translation gives CSVATRFQETQYF.

The chain combines TRBV6-6 with TRBJ1-4; tentatively, D is TRBD1 (6 bases). This CDR3 spans 14 amino acids. V was trimmed by 10 bases and J by 8 bases, leaving 20 bases between them. The germline V gene has CDR1 MNHNY and CDR2 SVGAGI (reference sequence). CDR3 coding DNA: TGTGCCACCAGACCAGGGGTGATGGGAGAAAAACTGTTTTTT. Its protein is CATRPGVMGEKLFF.

This chain links TRBV6-5 with TRBJ2-1; D is unclear. The germline V gene encodes CDR1 MNHEY and CDR2 SVGAGI. There are 9 residues in the CDR3. Trimming removed 5 bases at V and 12 bases at J, with 5 bases between. This CDR3 reads CASSRPQFF. DNA for the CDR3: TGTGCCAGCAGTCGTCCGCAGTTCTTC.

This clone came up a few times. J is TRBJ1-2 and V is TRBV28; 7 nucleotides match TRBD1. The germline V gene has CDR1 MDHEN and CDR2 SYDVKM. The length of the CDR3 is 17 residues. V dropped 1 base and J dropped 6; count of bases not matched to a gene: 14. The CDR3 nucleotides read TGTGCCAGCAGTTTATCGGGACAGTCCATCCGATACGATGGCTACACCTTC. It codes for CASSLSGQSIRYDGYTF.

Points on this clone: The germline gene is not matched at one end of the junction; a read error may be the cause. The DNA of the CDR3 is TGTTCCAGCAGCTTAAGACAGGGGGCAGACGAGCAGTACTTC. It specifies CSSSLRQGADEQYF. This chain uses TRBV7-9 with TRBJ2-7; the match to TRBD1 covers 10 bases. CDR3 length: 14 residues. Germline assignment: CDR1 SEHNR and CDR2 FQNEAQ (reference sequence).

This chain links TRBV5-8 with TRBJ2-7; 11 bases fit TRBD2. Germline lookup yields CDR1 SGHTS and CDR2 YDEGEE. V lost 6 bases, J lost 5 bases, and 4 bases stayed unmatched. This CDR3 spans 13 amino acids. The DNA for the CDR3 is TGTGCCAGCATGGGGACTAGCGGCCACGAGCAGTACTTC. As protein: CASMGTSGHEQYF.

The CDR3 is CASRLTGIGNSPLHF. The CDR3 coding sequence is TGCGCCAGCAGACTAACCGGGATAGGAAATTCACCCCTCCACTTT. The chain carries TRBV5-1 and TRBJ1-6; D is undetermined. V gave up 5 bases and J gave up 7 bases, with 16 bases separating them. This CDR3 is 15 amino acids long. The germline CDR1 and CDR2 sequences are SGHRS and YFSETQ. Combining the CDR3 with reference TRBV5-1 and TRBJ1-6 gives the whole variable domain KAGVTQTPRYLIKTRGQQVTLSCSPISGHRSVSWYQQTPGQGLQFLFEYFSETQRNKGNFPGRFSGRQFSNSRSEMNVSTLELGDSALYLCASRLTGIGNSPLHFGNGTRLTVT.

The genes are TRBV6-5 and TRBJ2-5; 7 bases are a match to TRBD2. The germline gives CDR1 MNHEY, CDR2 SVGAGI. This CDR3 contains 16 residues. Losses at the gene ends were 0 bases for V and 12 bases for J; bases not matched to a gene: 16. This CDR3 reads CASSYSSASGLPLEYF. The CDR3 nucleotides read TGTGCCAGCAGTTACTCATCCGCTAGCGGCCTCCCACTAGAGTACTTC.

The V call is TRBV13, the J call TRBJ1-5; no clear D. The germline V gene encodes CDR1 PRHDT and CDR2 FYEKMQ (reference sequence). Trimming removed 4 bases from V and 2 bases from J, with 6 bases in between. The CDR3 has 13 residues. The CDR3 coding sequence is TGTGCCAGCAGCTCCCGGGGCAATCAGCCCCAGCATTTT. This sequence encodes CASSSRGNQPQHF.

This chain connects TRBV6-6 to TRBJ1-1; 8 positions agree with TRBD1. V gave up 7 bases and J gave up 4 bases; unmatched junction bases: 5. Germline V gene lookup returns CDR1 MNHNY and CDR2 SVGAGI (reference sequence). The length of the CDR3 is 13 residues. CDR3 loop: CASITGGATEAFF. In DNA, the CDR3 is TGTGCCAGCATCACAGGGGGTGCCACTGAAGCTTTCTTT.

The chain is built from TRBV4-3 and TRBJ2-7; D possibly corresponds to TRBD1 (6 bases). V lost 5 bases and J 11 bases, leaving 22 bases between the germline ends. CDR3 length equals 14 residues. Germline V gives CDR1 LGHNA, CDR2 YSLEER. The CDR3 sequence is CASSRLSVDSPEYF. The CDR3 DNA reads as TGCGCCAGCAGCAGGTTAAGTGTGGACAGTCCGGAGTACTTC.

The chain combines TRBV7-8 with TRBJ2-6; 9 positions match TRBD1. The germline V gene has CDR1 SGHVS and CDR2 FQNEAQ. The V gene end was trimmed by 7 bases and the J gene end by 0 bases; junction bases not matched to a gene: 7. The CDR3 is made up of 17 amino acids. The DNA for the CDR3 is TGTGCCAGCACGGACAGGGGAATTCCCTCTGGGGCCAACGTCCTGACTTTC. This encodes CASTDRGIPSGANVLTF. Full variable domain (outside the CDR3, taken from reference TRBV7-8 and TRBJ2-6): GAGVSQSPRYKVAKRGQDVALRCDPISGHVSLFWYQQALGQGPEFLTYFQNEAQLDKSGLPSDRFFAERPEGSVSTLKIQRTQQEDSAVYLCASTDRGIPSGANVLTFGAGSRLTVL.

The chain has TRBV2 and TRBJ2-1; D may be TRBD1 (5 bases). Germline lookup yields CDR1 SNHLY and CDR2 FYNNEI. The CDR3 length is 14 residues. The V end lost 0 bases, the J end lost 7 bases, and 10 bases lay between the germline ends. The CDR3 here is CASSEAPGWNEQFF. CDR3 bases: TGTGCCAGCAGTGAAGCCCCAGGGTGGAATGAGCAGTTCTTC.

V usage is TRBV30 and J usage is TRBJ1-1; D might be TRBD1 (5 bases). The CDR3 length is 12 residues. CDR1 is GTSNPN, CDR2 SVGIG, per germline (reference sequence). V was shortened by 0 bases and J by 8 bases, with 10 bases between the two germline ends. The CDR3 here is CAWSVPGREAFF. The CDR3 DNA follows: TGTGCCTGGAGTGTACCAGGGCGCGAAGCTTTCTTT.

J is TRBJ1-2 and V is TRBV6-6; possibly TRBD1 for D (5 bases). V was cut by 11 bases and J by 4 bases, with 14 bases left in between. This CDR3 region has 12 residues. Germline CDR1 is MNHNY and CDR2 is SVGAGI (reference sequence). Here the CDR3 DNA reads TGTGCCGCAGGGCCTTCAATCTATGGCTACACCTTC. Amino acids: CAAGPSIYGYTF.

The J gene is TRBJ2-7, the V gene TRBV6-1; 7 positions agree with TRBD1. This CDR3 contains 15 residues. Trimming removed 0 bases from V and 4 bases from J; junction bases left unmatched: 6. Germline-derived CDR1 and CDR2 are MNHNS and SASEGT. The CDR3 protein is CASSEAPGTAYEQYF. The CDR3 DNA reads as TGTGCCAGCAGTGAAGCCCCCGGGACAGCATACGAGCAGTACTTC.

The chain is built from TRBV10-3 and TRBJ2-3; 8 nucleotides match TRBD2. The germline V gene encodes CDR1 ENHRY and CDR2 SYGVKD. The CDR3 contains 15 residues. V dropped 3 bases and J dropped 7; count of bases not matched to a gene: 9. This chain's CDR3 is CAISDPRGGTYTQYF. The DNA for the CDR3 is TGTGCCATCAGTGATCCCCGCGGGGGGACCTATACGCAGTATTTT.

CDR3 sequence reads: CASSYGRPYEQYF. The CDR3 DNA is TGTGCCAGCAGTTACGGGCGACCCTACGAGCAGTACTTC. The chain joins TRBV6-5 to TRBJ2-7; no definite D call. Per the germline V gene, CDR1 is MNHEY and CDR2 is SVGAGI. This CDR3 comprises 13 residues. Trimming took 2 bases from V and 2 from J, leaving 7 bases between them.